The present T cell receptor (beta chain) was sequenced within a study of cytomegalovirus exposure and HLA in healthy donors. Study findings and constraints: The majority of CMV-associated TCR beta chains were reported as apparently HLA-restricted in a later analysis.

On this clone itself: The antigen remains undetermined.

The V and J ends lost 5 bases and 4 bases, in that order; junction bases with no gene match: 7. The CDR3 consists of 15 residues. CDR1 KGHSH and CDR2 LQKENI come from the germline V gene. A multiplex PCR was run with 60 Vbeta primers and 13 Jbeta primers. Repertoires were generated with immunoSEQ multiplex PCR, while TCRdb's copy carries only in-frame clones and drops some. Of over 150,000 clones detected, around 80% appear once; the ten largest clones hold about 4%. The sequenced sample was PBMCs. This TCR was recovered from a woman aged 35 to 49 in good health and CMV-seronegative. This rearrangement joins TRBV18 to TRBJ2-5, with 10 bases that match TRBD1. CDR3 sequence: CASSSGTGVPETQYF. Written as DNA, the CDR3 is TGTGCCAGCTCATCCGGGACAGGGGTACCAGAGACCCAGTACTTC.